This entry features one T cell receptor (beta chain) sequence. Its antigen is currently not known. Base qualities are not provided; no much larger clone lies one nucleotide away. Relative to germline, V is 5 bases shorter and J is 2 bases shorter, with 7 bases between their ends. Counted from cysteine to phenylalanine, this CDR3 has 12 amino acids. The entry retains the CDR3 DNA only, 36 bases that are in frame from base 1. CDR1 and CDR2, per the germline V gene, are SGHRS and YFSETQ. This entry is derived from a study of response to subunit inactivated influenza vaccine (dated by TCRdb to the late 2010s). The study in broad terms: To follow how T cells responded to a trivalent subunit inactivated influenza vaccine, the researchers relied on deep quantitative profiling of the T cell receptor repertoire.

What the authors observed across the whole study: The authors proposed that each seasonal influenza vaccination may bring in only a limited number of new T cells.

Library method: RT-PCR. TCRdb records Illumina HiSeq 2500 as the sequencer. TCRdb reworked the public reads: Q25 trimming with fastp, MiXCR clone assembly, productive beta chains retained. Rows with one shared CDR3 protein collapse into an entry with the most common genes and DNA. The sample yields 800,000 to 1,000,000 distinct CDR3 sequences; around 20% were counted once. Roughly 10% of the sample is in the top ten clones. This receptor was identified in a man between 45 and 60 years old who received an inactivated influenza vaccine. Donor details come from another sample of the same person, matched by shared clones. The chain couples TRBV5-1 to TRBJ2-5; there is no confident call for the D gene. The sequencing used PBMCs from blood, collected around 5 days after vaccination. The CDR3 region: CASRLGQETQYF. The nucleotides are TGCGCCAGCAGACTGGGTCAAGAGACCCAGTACTTC.